This is a list of T cell receptor beta chains from one sample in a study of shared clonotypes between healthy human individuals. The data were produced by immunoSEQ multiplex PCR, yet TCRdb's version contains in-frame clones alone and is incomplete. The table includes roughly 2,300,000 clones, approximately 90% detected once. Source material: naive CD4+ T cells from PBMCs. These TCRs come from a man between 18 and 35 years old in good health. Some clones in this sample may be carry-over from other donors' samples. CDR3s include the opening cysteine and the closing phenylalanine or tryptophan. The order of the fields is V gene, clone size, J gene, D gene, CDR3 DNA, CDR3 protein. The D gene is left open where the match is weak. Clone size appears in some rows only: once, few, many, or a class for an expanded clone.

V gene: TRBV19
clone size: -
J gene: TRBJ2-1
D gene: -
CDR3 DNA: TGTGCCAGTAGTATTATCGTGCCAGGCAAAAACTACAATGAGCAGTTCTTC
CDR3 protein: CASSIIVPGKNYNEQFF

V gene: TRBV2
clone size: -
J gene: TRBJ2-5
D gene: TRBD2
CDR3 DNA: TGTGCCAGCAGGGTCGAACTAGCGGAAACTCAAGAGACCCAGTACTTC
CDR3 protein: CASRVELAETQETQYF

V gene: TRBV21-1
clone size: -
J gene: TRBJ2-7
D gene: -
CDR3 DNA: TGTGCCAGCAGCTTAAGAAACTACGAGCAGTACTTC
CDR3 protein: CASSLRNYEQYF

V gene: TRBV7-2
clone size: -
J gene: TRBJ2-2
D gene: -
CDR3 DNA: TGTGCCAGCAGCTCAGACCGCCTACACACCGGGGAGCTGTTTTTT
CDR3 protein: CASSSDRLHTGELFF

V gene: TRBV5-5
clone size: -
J gene: TRBJ1-1
D gene: -
CDR3 DNA: TGTGCCAGCAGCTCCTGGCGTGAGGTGATCGCTGAAGCTTTCTTT
CDR3 protein: CASSSWREVIAEAFF

V gene: TRBV5-6
clone size: once
J gene: TRBJ1-5
D gene: -
CDR3 DNA: TGTGCCAGCAGCCTACGGACAAATCAGCCCCAGCATTTT
CDR3 protein: CASSLRTNQPQHF

V gene: TRBV27
clone size: -
J gene: TRBJ2-1
D gene: -
CDR3 DNA: TGTGCCATCTTCCTTCCGGGAGATAGGGGCAATGAGCAGTTCTTC
CDR3 protein: CAIFLPGDRGNEQFF

V gene: TRBV15
clone size: -
J gene: TRBJ2-2
D gene: -
CDR3 DNA: TGTGCCACCAGCAAATGGCGGGGAAACACCGGGGAGCTGTTTTTT
CDR3 protein: CATSKWRGNTGELFF

V gene: TRBV5-1
clone size: -
J gene: TRBJ1-2
D gene: -
CDR3 DNA: TGCGCCAGCAGCTTGTCTCGGACACTCTATGGCTACACCTTC
CDR3 protein: CASSLSRTLYGYTF

V gene: TRBV7-2
clone size: -
J gene: TRBJ2-5
D gene: TRBD2
CDR3 DNA: TGTGCCAGCAGCTTGCTAGGGACTAGCGGGGAGACCCAGTACTTC
CDR3 protein: CASSLLGTSGETQYF